This T cell receptor (beta chain) was captured by sequencing in a study of blood T cells in healthy people across ages (dated by TCRdb to about 2015). Some background on the complete study: In model experiments, template switching captured about one uniquely barcoded TCR beta cDNA molecule for every two T cells. The study measured age-related changes in TCR beta repertoire diversity using deep sequencing normalized with unique cDNA molecular identifiers. Donors were grouped into four age groups: young (average approximately 15 years), middle-aged (roughly 40), aged (roughly 67) and long-lived (approximately 75). Two additional independent replicas of 1 million unique cDNA reads from the same blood draw were analyzed for two donors (one aged 18 to 30 and one aged 80 or older). Beyond this particular receptor, the publication reports: Observed TCR beta diversity per million T cells fell roughly linearly with age, and a significant reduction was already apparent by age roughly 40. Because profiling used bulk unsorted PBMCs, naive and antigen-experienced compartments could not be compared conclusively. Observed TCR beta diversity correlated strongly with the percentage of naive T cells measured by flow cytometry. Because donor CMV infection status was unknown, age-related changes in expanded clonotypes were potentially confounded. Total diversity estimates from one million sequenced T cells were considered lower bounds and underestimates. Compared with the aged group, more naive CD4+ T cells, fewer expanded clones and increased TCR diversity were shown by the long-lived group, suggesting age selection.

The roughly 37 donors, aged about 6 to 90 years, were systemically healthy Caucasian individuals from Russia. Around 9.8 milliliters of peripheral blood were collected from each donor into EDTA-treated Vacutainer tubes. Ficoll-Paque density-gradient centrifugation was used to isolate PBMCs, with at least 6.5 million obtained per sample. Total RNA was extracted from PBMCs with Trizol reagent, with at least 5 micrograms obtained per sample. Naive CD45RAhigh/CD27high T cell percentages were measured by flow cytometry on a PBMC aliquot from every donor. This clonotype was picked up many times. Its antigen remains unidentified. No base quality information exists; no much larger clone differs at one position. Library generation was performed with 5' RACE. The sample was run on an Illumina HiSeq 2500. A second PCR of about 7 to 12 cycles was performed with a sample-barcoded 5' primer and a J-beta primer mix. A unique molecular identifier was introduced onto each TCR beta cDNA molecule by a template-switch 5' adaptor carrying 12 random nucleotides. Each sample yielded at least 3 million CDR3-containing paired-end reads. All of the RNA was converted into first-strand cDNA using the Mint cDNA synthesis kit, with a TRBC-specific oligonucleotide serving as the primer. All cDNA was treated with uracil-DNA glycosylase and then went through a first 18-cycle PCR with the universal primers M1SS and BC2_uni_R. On the study's bioinformatics: For normalization, 1 million high-quality reads, each with a distinct molecular identifier, were randomly selected from each sample. Instead of being binned into consensus sequences, reads that shared molecular identifiers were thrown out. MiTCR, set to a Q25 quality threshold and the strictest error-elimination algorithm, was used for CDR3 identification, clonotype clustering and error correction. Lower-bound total TCR beta diversity was estimated with a nonparametric unseen species model using Euler transformation. TCRdb reprocessed the public reads (quality trimming at Q25 with fastp, clone calling with MiXCR) and kept in-frame beta chains. When rows share a CDR3 protein, they turn into one entry using the most common DNA and genes. These V and J calls derive from TCRdb rather than the authors' analysis. For this sample there are around 700,000 distinct CDR3 sequences; 20% to 25% appear just once. 9.4% of the sample lies in the top ten.

Trimming at the junction amounts to 8 bases on V and 6 bases on J, and the germline ends lie 14 bases apart. From the cysteine up to the phenylalanine, the CDR3 has a length of 12 residues. The DNA shown is the 36-base CDR3, in frame from base 1. CDR1 is given as ENHRY and CDR2 as SYGVKD, both from the germline V gene. The sample was also linked to a second study, of T cells of mothers and their children. The second study's authors report: The donors were nine systemically healthy Caucasian individuals, made up of three mothers and their six children. cDNA synthesis consumed the entire amount of extracted RNA, loaded at around 1.5 ug RNA in each 15 ul reaction. In the second PCR, the M1S primer introduced both the sample barcodes and 2-4 random nucleotides. Each mother yielded over 9.5 million TCR beta CDR3 reads and each child 2.5 million to 3 million reads. TCR recombination output is similarly shaped by thymic selection in related and unrelated pairs, with a minor effect exerted by inherited differences. Related mother-child pairs always showed normalized repertoire overlap that was slightly higher than in unrelated mother-child pairs, though the difference was never significant. Persistent microchimeric T cell clones were not detected, at a sensitivity of 85 to 100 clones per million clonotypes. The study used deep NGS to compare TCR beta repertoires of mothers and children, seeking features distinguishing related mother-child pairs from unrelated individuals. On average, the children were around 11 +/- 4 years old, while the mothers were about 37 +/- 4 years old. After adapters were ligated using NEBNext reagents, the libraries underwent 100+100 nt paired-end sequencing on an Illumina HiSeq 2000. To prevent cross-contamination, the mother and child libraries were prepared one month apart and sequenced in separate runs. Each donor had between 500,000 and 2,000,000 distinct TCR beta clonotypes identified. Naive TCR beta clonotypes were estimated from low-frequency clonotypes matched to each donor's FACS-determined naive share, without sorting.

Sequencing used blood. The chain couples TRBV10-3 to TRBJ2-7, with the D call perhaps TRBD1 or TRBD2, as 5 bases match in each case. The source is a boy aged 10-17 years in good health. At the DNA level, the sequence is TGTGCCATCGGGACGGGCACTTCCGAGCAGTACTTC. Its protein is CAIGTGTSEQYF.